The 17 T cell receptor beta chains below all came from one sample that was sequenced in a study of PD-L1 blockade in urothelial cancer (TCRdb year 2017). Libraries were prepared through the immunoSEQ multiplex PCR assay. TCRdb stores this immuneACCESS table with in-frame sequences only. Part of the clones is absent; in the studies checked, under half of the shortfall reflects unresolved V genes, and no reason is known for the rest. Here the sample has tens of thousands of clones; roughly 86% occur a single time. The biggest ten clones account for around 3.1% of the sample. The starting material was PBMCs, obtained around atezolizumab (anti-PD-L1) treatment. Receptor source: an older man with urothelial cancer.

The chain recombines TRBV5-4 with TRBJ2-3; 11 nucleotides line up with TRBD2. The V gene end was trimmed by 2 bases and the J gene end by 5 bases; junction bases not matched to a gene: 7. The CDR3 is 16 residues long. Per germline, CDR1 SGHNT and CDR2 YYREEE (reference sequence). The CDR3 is CASSLFSTSGKDTQYF. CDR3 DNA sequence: TGTGCCAGCAGCTTATTTTCGACTAGCGGGAAAGATACGCAGTATTTT.

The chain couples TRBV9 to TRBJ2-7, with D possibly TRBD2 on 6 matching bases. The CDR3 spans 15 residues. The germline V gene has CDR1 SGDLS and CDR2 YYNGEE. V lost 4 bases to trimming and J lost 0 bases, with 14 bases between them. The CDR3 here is CASSPLGGSSYEQYF. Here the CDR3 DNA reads TGTGCCAGCAGCCCCCTCGGAGGGAGCTCCTACGAGCAGTACTTC.

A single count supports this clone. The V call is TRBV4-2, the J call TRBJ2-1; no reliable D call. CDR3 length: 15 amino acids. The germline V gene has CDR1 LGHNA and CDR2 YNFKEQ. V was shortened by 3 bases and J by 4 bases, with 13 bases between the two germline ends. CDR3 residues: CASSQEQRGYNEQFF. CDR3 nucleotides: TGTGCCAGCAGCCAGGAGCAACGCGGATACAATGAGCAGTTCTTC.

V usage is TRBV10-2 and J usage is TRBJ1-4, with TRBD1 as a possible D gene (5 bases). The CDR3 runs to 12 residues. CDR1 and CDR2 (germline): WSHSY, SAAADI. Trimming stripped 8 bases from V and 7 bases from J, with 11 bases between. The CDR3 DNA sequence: TGCGCCAGCGGGGACTTCCGTGAAAAACTGTTTTTT. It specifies CASGDFREKLFF.

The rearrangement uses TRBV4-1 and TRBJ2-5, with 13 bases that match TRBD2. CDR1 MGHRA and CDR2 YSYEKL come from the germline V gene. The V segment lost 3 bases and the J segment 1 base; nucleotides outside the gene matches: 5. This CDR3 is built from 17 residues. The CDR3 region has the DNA TGCGCCAGCAGCCAGACGACTAGCGGGGGGCTCCAAGAGACCCAGTACTTC. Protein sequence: CASSQTTSGGLQETQYF.

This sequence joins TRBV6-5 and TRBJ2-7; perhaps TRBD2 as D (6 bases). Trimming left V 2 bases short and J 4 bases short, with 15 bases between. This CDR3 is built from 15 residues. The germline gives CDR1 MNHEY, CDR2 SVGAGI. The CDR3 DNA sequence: TGTGCCAGCAGTTACGGGGCTCCAGGAGGGTACGAGCAGTACTTC. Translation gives CASSYGAPGGYEQYF.

CDR3 protein: CASRSLQGANSPLHF. The CDR3 DNA reads as TGCGCCAGCAGAAGTTTACAGGGGGCTAACTCACCCCTCCACTTT. The V call is TRBV5-1, the J call TRBJ1-6; 9 bases are a match to TRBD1. The trim removed 5 bases at V and 10 bases at J, leaving 10 bases unmatched. Germline-derived CDR1 and CDR2 are SGHRS and YFSETQ. This CDR3 comprises 15 residues.

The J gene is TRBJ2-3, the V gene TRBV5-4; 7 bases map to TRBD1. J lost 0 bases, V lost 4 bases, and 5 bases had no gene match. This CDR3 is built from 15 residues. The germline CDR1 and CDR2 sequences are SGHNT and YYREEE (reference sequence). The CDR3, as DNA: TGTGCCAGCAGCATCGGACAGGCTAGCACAGATACGCAGTATTTT. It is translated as CASSIGQASTDTQYF.

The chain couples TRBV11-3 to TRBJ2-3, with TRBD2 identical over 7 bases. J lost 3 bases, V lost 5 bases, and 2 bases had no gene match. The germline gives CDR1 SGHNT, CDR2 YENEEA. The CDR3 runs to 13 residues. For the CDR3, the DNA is TGTGCCAGCAGCATACTAGCGACAGATACGCAGTATTTT. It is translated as CASSILATDTQYF.

This chain's CDR3 is CASSPGLAVLAGELFF. The DNA of the CDR3 is TGTGCCAGCTCACCAGGACTAGCGGTTTTGGCCGGGGAGCTGTTTTTT. The rearrangement links TRBV18 to TRBJ2-2; TRBD2 agrees at 10 bases. The CDR3 is made up of 16 amino acids. Germline V lookup: CDR1 KGHSH, CDR2 LQKENI. V trimming: 2 bases; J trimming: 6 bases; junction bases outside the gene matches: 6.

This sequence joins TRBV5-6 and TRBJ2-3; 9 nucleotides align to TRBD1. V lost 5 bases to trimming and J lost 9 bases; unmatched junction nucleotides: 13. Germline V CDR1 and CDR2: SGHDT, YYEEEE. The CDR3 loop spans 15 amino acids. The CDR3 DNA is TGTGCCAGCAGGGAGGCCGGGACAGGGATTAGAACGCAGTATTTT. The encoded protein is CASREAGTGIRTQYF.

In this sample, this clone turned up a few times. This CDR3 reads CASSLGDRGTNEKLFF. CDR3 DNA: TGTGCCAGCAGCTTAGGGGACAGGGGAACTAATGAAAAACTGTTTTTT. The chain couples TRBV7-9 to TRBJ1-4; 10 bases agree with TRBD1. V shed 1 base and J 1 base; nucleotides not matched to a gene: 0. Germline CDR1 reads SEHNR; CDR2 reads FQNEAQ (reference sequence). The CDR3 is 16 amino acids.

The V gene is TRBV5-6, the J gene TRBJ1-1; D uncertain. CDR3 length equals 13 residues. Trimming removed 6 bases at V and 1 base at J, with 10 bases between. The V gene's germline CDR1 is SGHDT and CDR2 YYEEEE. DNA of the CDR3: TGTGCCAGCACGAGGCCGAGGAACACTGAAGCTTTCTTT. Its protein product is CASTRPRNTEAFF.

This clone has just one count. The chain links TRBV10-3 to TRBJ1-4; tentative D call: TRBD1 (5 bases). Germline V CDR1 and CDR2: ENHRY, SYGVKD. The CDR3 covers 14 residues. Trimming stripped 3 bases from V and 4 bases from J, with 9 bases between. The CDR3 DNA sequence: TGTGCCATCAGTGATCGACAGAGTAATGAAAAACTGTTTTTT. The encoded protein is CAISDRQSNEKLFF.

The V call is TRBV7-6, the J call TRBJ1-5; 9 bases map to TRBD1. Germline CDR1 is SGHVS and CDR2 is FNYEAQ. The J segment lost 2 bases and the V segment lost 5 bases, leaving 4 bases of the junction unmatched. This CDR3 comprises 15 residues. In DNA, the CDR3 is TGTGCCAGCAGCCTCCGGGACAGGGGCAATCAGCCCCAGCATTTT. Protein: CASSLRDRGNQPQHF.

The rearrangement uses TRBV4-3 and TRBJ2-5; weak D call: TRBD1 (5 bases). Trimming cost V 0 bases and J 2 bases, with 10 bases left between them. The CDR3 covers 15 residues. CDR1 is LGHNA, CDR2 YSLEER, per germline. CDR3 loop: CASSQDWGPQETQYF. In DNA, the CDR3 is TGCGCCAGCAGCCAAGATTGGGGCCCGCAAGAGACCCAGTACTTC.

CDR3 residues: CASSLDSLEGTEAFF. The CDR3 DNA follows: TGCGCCAGCAGCTTGGACAGTTTAGAGGGCACTGAAGCTTTCTTT. The chain has TRBV5-1 and TRBJ1-1; unclear D gene. Germline CDR1 reads SGHRS; CDR2 reads YFSETQ. The CDR3 is 15 amino acids. Trimming left V 0 bases short and J 4 bases short, with 13 bases between.